The 21 T cell receptor beta chains presented below share a single source sample, sequenced in a study of cytomegalovirus exposure and HLA in healthy donors. Amplification used 60 Vbeta primers and 13 Jbeta primers. Data came from immunoSEQ multiplex PCR; TCRdb stores just in-frame clones and leaves some out. The data contain some 160,000 clones, about 80% of them singletons. Material: PBMCs. The receptor set was obtained from a woman in her forties in good health and CMV-seronegative.

The chain is built from TRBV5-1 and TRBJ1-5; 10 bases map to TRBD1. Germline V gives CDR1 SGHRS, CDR2 YFSETQ. The J segment lost 7 bases and the V segment lost 5 bases, leaving 6 bases of the junction unmatched. The CDR3 is 14 residues long. The CDR3 spells CASSLTGGSQPQHF. The CDR3 DNA sequence: TGCGCCAGCAGTTTGACAGGGGGCAGCCAGCCCCAGCATTTT. The full variable domain, with the rest looked up from reference TRBV5-1 and TRBJ1-5, is KAGVTQTPRYLIKTRGQQVTLSCSPISGHRSVSWYQQTPGQGLQFLFEYFSETQRNKGNFPGRFSGRQFSNSRSEMNVSTLELGDSALYLCASSLTGGSQPQHFGDGTRLSIL.

J is TRBJ1-1 and V is TRBV18, with D unclear. This CDR3 is 16 amino acids long. Trimming pared 2 bases from V and 4 bases from J, leaving 17 bases between. Per the germline V gene, CDR1 is KGHSH and CDR2 is LQKENI. CDR3 sequence: CASSPGVPGLGTEAFF. CDR3 bases: TGTGCCAGCTCACCAGGCGTCCCGGGGTTGGGCACTGAAGCTTTCTTT.

The CDR3 reads CANPGQGGGYTF. In nucleotides, the CDR3 is TGTGCCAACCCGGGACAGGGGGGCGGCTACACCTTC. The genes are TRBV2 and TRBJ1-2; 11 nucleotides agree with TRBD1. This CDR3 contains 12 residues. With 10 bases clipped from V and 8 bases from J, the junction kept 6 bases outside the gene matches. Germline CDR1 and CDR2: SNHLY and FYNNEI.

With regard to this clone: The sample has other DNA sequences that encode this CDR3 too. This chain uses TRBV9 with TRBJ1-4, with 9 bases lining up with TRBD1. V was clipped by 3 bases and J by 6 bases; unmatched bases: 3. Germline CDR1 is SGDLS and CDR2 is YYNGEE. The CDR3 has 14 amino acids. The CDR3 loop reads CASSGDRGDEKLFF. CDR3 in DNA: TGTGCCAGCAGCGGAGACAGGGGGGATGAAAAACTGTTTTTT.

The gene calls are TRBV5-1 and TRBJ2-7; TRBD1 is a possible D gene (5 bases). This CDR3 has 15 amino acids. The germline V gene has CDR1 SGHRS and CDR2 YFSETQ. V lost 0 bases to trimming and J lost 5 bases, with 15 bases between them. CDR3 nucleotide sequence: TGCGCCAGCAGCTTGGAGAGCAGGGCCTACAACGAGCAGTACTTC. This gives the protein CASSLESRAYNEQYF.

This clone turned up a few times. The chain joins TRBV6-5 to TRBJ2-7; the D is unclear. From germline, CDR1 is MNHEY and CDR2 SVGAGI. The CDR3 is 14 amino acids. Trimming pared 5 bases from V and 0 bases from J, leaving 11 bases between. The CDR3 reads CASSEGDSSYEQYF. DNA of the CDR3: TGTGCCAGCAGTGAAGGAGATAGCTCCTACGAGCAGTACTTC.

V is TRBV6-5 and J is TRBJ1-1; D is possibly TRBD1 (6 bases). V was pared by 6 bases and J by 1 base, with 9 bases between. The CDR3 contains 13 residues. Germline V gene sequence: CDR1 MNHEY, CDR2 SVGAGI. The CDR3 DNA follows: TGTGCCAGCAGGAGGACAGAGAACACTGAAGCTTTCTTT. Its translation is CASRRTENTEAFF.

The chain recombines TRBV30 with TRBJ1-2, with 7 bases fitting TRBD1. Germline CDR1 GTSNPN, CDR2 SVGIG (reference sequence). The CDR3 extends over 13 amino acids. V shed 2 bases and J 9 bases; nucleotides not matched to a gene: 9. The CDR3 nucleotides read TGTGCCTGGAGTCCCCGACAGGGCGGTAGCTACACCTTC. Its translation is CAWSPRQGGSYTF. The full variable domain, rest sourced from reference TRBV30 and TRBJ1-2, is SQTIHQWPATLVQPVGSPLSLECTVEGTSNPNLYWYRQAAGRGLQLLFYSVGIGQISSEVPQNLSASRPQDRQFILSSKKLLLSDSGFYLCAWSPRQGGSYTFGSGTRLTVV.

The rearrangement uses TRBV19 and TRBJ2-4; TRBD1 aligns across 8 bases. Germline V lookup: CDR1 LNHDA, CDR2 SQIVND (reference sequence). This CDR3 is 15 amino acids long. The trim removed 4 bases at V and 3 bases at J, leaving 5 bases unmatched. In DNA form, the CDR3 reads TGTGCCAGTAGTACAGGGGGCCTCGGCAAAAACATTCAGTACTTC. Its translation is CASSTGGLGKNIQYF.

A word on this clone: Mismatch with germline at one junction end may stem from a read error. The CDR3 DNA follows: TGCGCCAGCAGCGAGAGCAGACTTACAACTAATGAAGAACTGTTTTTT. It is translated as CASSESRLTTNEELFF. The V gene is TRBV5-1, the J gene TRBJ1-4; D remains unclear. The germline V gene encodes CDR1 SGHRS and CDR2 YFSETQ. This CDR3 region has 16 residues.

The V gene is TRBV5-1, the J gene TRBJ1-4; 10 bases align to TRBD1. The ends lost 5 bases at V and 7 bases at J; junction bases unmatched: 8. The CDR3 is made up of 15 amino acids. The germline V gene encodes CDR1 SGHRS and CDR2 YFSETQ. The CDR3 region has the DNA TGCGCCAGCAGAGAGACCGGGACAGGGGTTGAAAAACTGTTTTTT. Amino acids: CASRETGTGVEKLFF.

The chain has TRBV7-9 and TRBJ1-4; 8 nucleotides match TRBD1. The ends lost 2 bases at V and 7 bases at J; junction bases unmatched: 3. Germline V gene sequence: CDR1 SEHNR, CDR2 FQNEAQ (reference sequence). CDR3 size: 14 residues. The CDR3 nucleotides are TGTGCCAGCAGCTTACAGGGGGCAAGTGAAAAACTGTTTTTT. Amino acids: CASSLQGASEKLFF. The whole variable domain, remainder taken from reference TRBV7-9 and TRBJ1-4, is DTGVSQNPRHKITKRGQNVTFRCDPISEHNRLYWYRQTLGQGPEFLTYFQNEAQLEKSRLLSDRFSAERPKGSFSTLEIQRTEQGDSAMYLCASSLQGASEKLFFGSGTQLSVL.

This chain joins TRBV5-1 and TRBJ1-1; maybe TRBD1 (5 bases). Germline V gives CDR1 SGHRS, CDR2 YFSETQ. CDR3 length equals 14 residues. The V end was cut by 3 bases, the J end by 1 base, with 10 bases between. The CDR3 loop is CASSSTASNTEAFF. The CDR3 nucleotides read TGCGCCAGCAGCTCGACAGCTTCGAACACTGAAGCTTTCTTT.

This clone was seen a handful of times. The CDR3 protein is CASTSGQGWGGGEAFF. Written as DNA, the CDR3 is TGTGCCAGCACCTCGGGACAGGGTTGGGGAGGTGGCGAAGCTTTCTTT. This rearrangement joins TRBV2 to TRBJ1-1, with 9 bases lining up with TRBD1. V was clipped by 7 bases and J by 8 bases; unmatched bases: 17. Germline-derived CDR1 and CDR2 are SNHLY and FYNNEI. The CDR3 is 16 amino acids.

CDR3 protein: CAWSEGGSDTQYF. The CDR3, as DNA: TGTGCCTGGAGTGAAGGGGGCTCAGATACGCAGTATTTT. The chain couples TRBV30 to TRBJ2-3; 7 bases match TRBD1. The ends lost 1 base at V and 4 bases at J; junction bases unmatched: 2. There are 13 residues in the CDR3. The V gene's germline CDR1 is GTSNPN and CDR2 SVGIG (reference sequence). The full variable domain, completed using reference TRBV30 and TRBJ2-3, is SQTIHQWPATLVQPVGSPLSLECTVEGTSNPNLYWYRQAAGRGLQLLFYSVGIGQISSEVPQNLSASRPQDRQFILSSKKLLLSDSGFYLCAWSEGGSDTQYFGPGTRLTVL.

The chain employs TRBV28 and TRBJ2-7; D perhaps matches TRBD1 (6 bases). The CDR3 spans 14 residues. V lost 6 bases to trimming and J lost 4 bases, with 16 bases between them. Germline loops: CDR1 MDHEN, CDR2 SYDVKM. The CDR3 protein is CASSISGVGYEQYF. DNA for the CDR3: TGTGCCAGCAGCATCTCAGGGGTCGGATACGAGCAGTACTTC.

This clone was picked up a small number of times. V usage is TRBV6-4 and J usage is TRBJ1-3; tentative D call: TRBD1 (5 bases). Trimming removed 2 bases at V and 0 bases at J, with 26 bases between. The germline V gene has CDR1 MRHNA and CDR2 SNTAGT. The CDR3 length is 21 residues. The CDR3 nucleotides read TGTGCCAGCAGTGACGGGGCTACGGTCTTGGAGACGGTGGGCTCTGGAAACACCATATATTTT. Translated: CASSDGATVLETVGSGNTIYF.

V usage is TRBV4-1 and J usage is TRBJ1-2; D is perhaps TRBD1 (5 bases). V gave up 8 bases and J gave up 2 bases, with 27 bases separating them. CDR1 and CDR2 from the germline V gene are MGHRA and YSYEKL. This CDR3 comprises 18 residues. The CDR3 protein is CASGAGIRVSGRNYGYTF. CDR3 bases: TGCGCCAGCGGGGCGGGTATTAGGGTAAGCGGGCGGAACTATGGCTACACCTTC.

The gene calls are TRBV9 and TRBJ2-2; maybe TRBD1 (6 bases). Germline V gene lookup returns CDR1 SGDLS and CDR2 YYNGEE. With 3 bases removed from V and 6 bases from J, the gap between germline ends came to 9 bases. CDR3 length: 13 residues. The CDR3 sequence: CASSGGLAGELFF. CDR3 DNA: TGTGCCAGCAGCGGGGGGCTGGCCGGGGAGCTGTTTTTT.

There are a few counts of this clone. The rearrangement links TRBV7-9 to TRBJ2-3; 10 nucleotides agree with TRBD1. This CDR3 has 15 amino acids. The germline CDR1 and CDR2 sequences are SEHNR and FQNEAQ (reference sequence). V was pared by 6 bases and J by 4 bases, with 7 bases of the junction left unmatched. The chain's CDR3 is CASSHDRGQSDTQYF. CDR3 coding DNA: TGTGCCAGCAGTCATGACAGGGGGCAGTCAGATACGCAGTATTTT.

The rearrangement joins TRBV19 to TRBJ1-5; TRBD1 matches 9 bases. The J segment lost 4 bases and the V segment lost 6 bases, leaving 4 bases of the junction unmatched. Germline V lookup: CDR1 LNHDA, CDR2 SQIVND (reference sequence). The CDR3 sequence is 14 residues long. CDR3 nucleotide sequence: TGTGCCAGTAGGAGAGGGACAGGGAATCAGCCCCAGCATTTT. Translating it yields CASRRGTGNQPQHF.